This T cell receptor (beta chain) is drawn from a study of blood T cell repertoires in COVID-19. Study context: Sites in the United States, Italy and Spain provided acute and convalescent COVID-19 samples. PBMCs, B-cell-depleted T cells, or T cells were the source of the cDNA or gDNA that made up the material.

In the source study's methods: Reference gene primers were amplified, and this amplification served to estimate nucleated cell counts. TCRdb's copy holds only in-frame clones and misses some; the assay was immunoSEQ multiplex PCR. That table gives V, J and clone size, and the DNA gave D and trimming. Among about 200,000 clones listed, under 90% were seen once. Seattle cases were enrolled at active infection and followed longitudinally. After removal of 5 bases from V and 5 bases from J, the junction contained 9 bases not matched to a gene. Germline V gene sequence: CDR1 SEHNR, CDR2 FQNEAQ (reference sequence). The length of the CDR3 is 16 residues.

Input material: peripheral blood. The sequence was collected from a person aged 70 to 85 with COVID-19, enrolled during active disease. This chain connects TRBV7-9 to TRBJ1-6, with 7 bases identical to TRBD1. CDR3 protein: CASSERQGLDNSPLHF. CDR3 nucleotides: TGTGCCAGCAGCGAACGACAGGGTTTGGATAATTCACCCCTCCACTTT.